Each of the 30 T cell receptor beta chains below was sequenced from the same sample in a study of blood T cell repertoires in COVID-19. Only in-frame clones appear in the TCRdb table, and some are missing; sequencing was by immunoSEQ multiplex PCR. The profile shows around 49,000 clones, around four fifths of them singletons. The sample comprised PBMCs or T cells enriched from blood (not recorded which). These receptors originate from a woman between 50 and 59 years old with acute COVID-19.

This clone was found a few times. CDR3 bases: TGTGCCAGCAGCTTCGGCGGGGGGGTCACAGATACGCAGTATTTT. Protein product: CASSFGGGVTDTQYF. The chain employs TRBV7-8 and TRBJ2-3; 9 bases match TRBD2. This CDR3 has 15 residues. Losses at the gene ends were 3 bases for V and 2 bases for J; bases not matched to a gene: 3. Looked up from germline, CDR1 is SGHVS and CDR2 is FQNEAQ.

V is TRBV19 and J is TRBJ2-7, with TRBD2 matching over 11 bases. After removal of 5 bases from V and 2 bases from J, the junction contained 2 bases not matched to a gene. The CDR3 has 14 residues. Per germline, CDR1 LNHDA and CDR2 SQIVND (reference sequence). The CDR3 loop is CASSVSGGAYEQYF. The DNA of the CDR3 is TGTGCCAGTAGTGTTAGCGGGGGGGCCTACGAGCAGTACTTC.

The chain couples TRBV28 to TRBJ1-1; perhaps TRBD1 as D (5 bases). From germline, CDR1 is MDHEN and CDR2 SYDVKM. This CDR3 spans 13 amino acids. The V end lost 5 bases, the J end lost 2 bases, and 9 bases lay between the germline ends. The CDR3 reads CASSTTGNTEAFF. The DNA of the CDR3 is TGTGCCAGCAGTACTACAGGTAACACTGAAGCTTTCTTT.

V usage is TRBV5-4 and J usage is TRBJ2-3, with 10 bases identical to TRBD2. Looked up from germline, CDR1 is SGHNT and CDR2 is YYREEE (reference sequence). The CDR3 extends over 16 amino acids. The V segment lost 6 bases and the J segment 3 bases; nucleotides outside the gene matches: 10. CDR3 sequence reads: CASKSRAGGWTDTQYF. CDR3 DNA sequence: TGTGCCAGCAAATCTCGAGCGGGGGGGTGGACAGATACGCAGTATTTT.

This clone appeared once. The chain combines TRBV19 with TRBJ2-3, with 7 bases identical to TRBD2. J was trimmed by 1 base and V by 2 bases; bases with no gene match: 6. CDR1 LNHDA and CDR2 SQIVND come from the germline V gene (reference sequence). CDR3 length equals 16 residues. CDR3 coding DNA: TGTGCCAGTAGTATAATCCCTAGCGGACGCACAGATACGCAGTATTTT. Its translation is CASSIIPSGRTDTQYF.

This clone showed up just a few times. The DNA for the CDR3 is TGTGCCAGCAGCACGAACAGACAGTCGGCTTTCTTT. Translated, it gives CASSTNRQSAFF. The V and J genes are TRBV7-2 and TRBJ1-1; TRBD1 is a possible D gene (5 bases). Germline assignment: CDR1 SGHTA and CDR2 FQGNSA. Trimming took 5 bases from V and 11 from J, leaving 15 bases between them. The CDR3 sequence is 12 residues long.

V gene TRBV7-3 combines with J gene TRBJ2-2; 11 bases align to TRBD2. The CDR3 totals 21 residues. The germline gives CDR1 SGHTA, CDR2 FQGTGA. V shed 4 bases, J shed 5 bases, and the junction held 21 bases outside the gene matches. CDR3 protein: CASSSRPVKLAGAAGTGELFF. DNA for the CDR3: TGTGCCAGCAGCTCCCGACCAGTCAAACTAGCGGGGGCTGCGGGAACCGGGGAGCTGTTTTTT.

This rearrangement joins TRBV4-2 to TRBJ2-1, with TRBD2 matching 10 bases. Trimming cost V 0 bases and J 4 bases; bases outside gene matches: 3. Germline V lookup: CDR1 LGHNA, CDR2 YNFKEQ. The CDR3 has 16 amino acids. The CDR3 spells CASSQETSGTYNEQFF. The DNA for the CDR3 is TGTGCCAGCAGCCAAGAAACTAGCGGGACTTACAATGAGCAGTTCTTC.

The genes are TRBV30 and TRBJ2-2; D might be TRBD2 (6 bases). Germline V CDR1 and CDR2: GTSNPN, SVGIG (reference sequence). The CDR3 is made up of 15 amino acids. Trimming pared 5 bases from V and 3 bases from J, leaving 16 bases between. The CDR3 nucleotides are TGTGCCTGGGTCCCCGGAGCGGGCTACACCGGGGAGCTGTTTTTT. This codes for CAWVPGAGYTGELFF.

The V call is TRBV29-1, the J call TRBJ1-3; 9 bases line up with TRBD1. The CDR3 consists of 13 residues. Germline V gene sequence: CDR1 SQVTM, CDR2 ANQGSEA. Unmatched junction bases numbered 3, after V lost 7 bases and J lost 2 bases. Here the CDR3 DNA reads TGCAGCGGAGGGACAGGGACTGGAAACACCATATATTTT. This encodes CSGGTGTGNTIYF.

The chain has TRBV7-9 and TRBJ1-2; a weak D match, TRBD1 (6 bases). CDR1 and CDR2 from the germline V gene are SEHNR and FQNEAQ (reference sequence). This CDR3 contains 14 residues. V was trimmed by 1 base and J by 8 bases, leaving 14 bases between them. CDR3 residues: CASSLESSDRGYTF. CDR3 DNA: TGTGCCAGCAGCTTAGAGTCCTCGGACAGAGGCTACACCTTC. Full variable domain (remainder filled in from reference TRBV7-9 and TRBJ1-2): DTGVSQNPRHKITKRGQNVTFRCDPISEHNRLYWYRQTLGQGPEFLTYFQNEAQLEKSRLLSDRFSAERPKGSFSTLEIQRTEQGDSAMYLCASSLESSDRGYTFGSGTRLTVV.

This clone turned up a few times. The genes are TRBV3-1 (or the pseudogene TRBV3-2) and TRBJ2-7; TRBD1 agrees at 8 bases. Per germline, CDR1 LGHDT and CDR2 YNNKEL (reference sequence). V dropped 4 bases and J dropped 6; count of bases not matched to a gene: 17. The CDR3 totals 17 residues. CDR3 DNA: TGTGCCAGCAGCCGCGTAGGGGGCAGGGGGCGGAAATTCGAGCAGTACTTC. Translating it yields CASSRVGGRGRKFEQYF.

This chain connects TRBV24-1 to TRBJ1-2, with D uncertain. The length of the CDR3 is 18 residues. V was clipped by 5 bases and J by 1 base, with 22 bases between them. In germline, CDR1 is KGHDR, CDR2 SFDVKD. CDR3 sequence reads: CATSGIPAPGEVNYGYTF. In DNA, the CDR3 is TGTGCCACCAGTGGAATTCCCGCGCCCGGCGAGGTTAACTATGGCTACACCTTC.

The chain recombines TRBV6-6 with TRBJ1-1, with D possibly being TRBD1 (6 bases). Trimming removed 5 bases at V and 5 bases at J, with 15 bases between. This CDR3 has 14 amino acids. Germline V lookup: CDR1 MNHNY, CDR2 SVGAGI (reference sequence). DNA of the CDR3: TGTGCCAGCAGTCCGAGGGCGGACAGAACTGAAGCTTTCTTT. As protein: CASSPRADRTEAFF.

The chain links TRBV30 to TRBJ1-5, with D possibly being TRBD1 (5 bases). The CDR3 consists of 15 residues. Germline CDR1 GTSNPN, CDR2 SVGIG (reference sequence). Deletions cut 1 base from V and 6 bases from J, with 16 bases between. CDR3 nucleotides: TGTGCCTGGAGTGGCGTCAGGGTAATAGGTCAGCCCCAGCATTTT. Amino acid sequence: CAWSGVRVIGQPQHF.

This chain connects TRBV12-5 to TRBJ1-5, with a weak D call TRBD1 (5 bases). Germline V lookup: CDR1 LGHNT, CDR2 FRNRAP. The CDR3 totals 15 residues. Trimming pared 7 bases from V and 0 bases from J, leaving 13 bases between. The CDR3 is CASAGGDYSNQPQHF. CDR3 nucleotide sequence: TGTGCTAGTGCCGGCGGGGACTATAGCAATCAGCCCCAGCATTTT.

The CDR3 sequence is CASSQRLAVVYEQYF. The CDR3 bases are TGTGCCAGCAGCCAGAGACTAGCGGTGGTTTACGAGCAGTACTTC. The chain joins TRBV3-1 (or the pseudogene TRBV3-2) to TRBJ2-7, with TRBD2 matching 9 bases. V lost 3 bases and J lost 4; bases outside the gene matches: 7. CDR1 is LGHDT and CDR2 is YNNKEL in the germline V gene (reference sequence). CDR3 length: 15 amino acids.

The V and J genes are TRBV7-3 and TRBJ2-2, with 15 positions matching TRBD2. This CDR3 spans 18 amino acids. J was trimmed by 5 bases and V by 1 base; bases with no gene match: 5. CDR1 SGHTA and CDR2 FQGTGA come from the germline V gene. The CDR3 coding sequence is TGTGCCAGCAGCTTAAACCCGGGACTAGCGGGGGGAACCGGGGAGCTGTTTTTT. This codes for CASSLNPGLAGGTGELFF.

CDR3 amino acids: CASTSHPGGGTDTQYF. In nucleotides, the CDR3 is TGTGCCAGCACCTCCCATCCCGGCGGGGGGACAGATACGCAGTATTTT. The chain combines TRBV2 with TRBJ2-3; the match to TRBD2 covers 8 bases. This CDR3 is 16 amino acids long. Germline V lookup: CDR1 SNHLY, CDR2 FYNNEI. The J segment lost 3 bases and the V segment lost 7 bases, leaving 12 bases of the junction unmatched.

The CDR3 DNA reads TGCGCCAGCAGCGCTACAGGGGTCACCGGGGAGCTGTTTTTT. It encodes CASSATGVTGELFF. The chain carries TRBV5-1 and TRBJ2-2; TRBD1 agrees at 7 bases. With 4 bases clipped from V and 4 bases from J, the junction kept 4 bases outside the gene matches. This CDR3 is built from 14 residues. Germline CDR1 and CDR2: SGHRS and YFSETQ.

The rearrangement links TRBV12-5 to TRBJ1-5; 9 bases match TRBD1. Germline values: CDR1 LGHNT, CDR2 FRNRAP. The CDR3 covers 17 residues. V was pared by 3 bases and J by 5 bases, with 11 bases of the junction left unmatched. CDR3 bases: TGTGCTAGTGGTTTACGCCCCGGGACAGGGTACCATCAGCCCCAGCATTTT. It specifies CASGLRPGTGYHQPQHF.

This clone was found once. CDR3 nucleotide sequence: TGTGCCAGCAGGACAGGGGTCCCAAACAATGAGCAGTTCTTC. Translated: CASRTGVPNNEQFF. The chain carries TRBV6-5 and TRBJ2-1, with 8 bases fitting TRBD1. Germline V CDR1 and CDR2: MNHEY, SVGAGI. CDR3 size: 14 residues. Trimming at V came to 6 bases and at J to 5 bases, leaving 6 bases not matched to a gene.

In the case of this clone: Other DNA variants within this sample encode the same CDR3. This chain connects TRBV6-5 to TRBJ1-3; TRBD1 matches at 7 bases. This CDR3 spans 14 amino acids. V shed 6 bases, J shed 4 bases, and the junction held 6 bases outside the gene matches. CDR1 is MNHEY, CDR2 SVGAGI, per germline. CDR3 coding DNA: TGTGCCAGCAGACGGACAGGAGGGGGAAACACCATATATTTT. It yields the protein CASRRTGGGNTIYF.

The chain's CDR3 is CASSPSGQLNQPQHF. CDR3 in DNA: TGTGCCAGCAGTCCGTCGGGACAACTCAATCAGCCCCAGCATTTT. The chain uses TRBV27 and TRBJ1-5; tentative D call: TRBD1 (6 bases). Trimming took off 5 bases at V and 3 bases at J, with 14 bases between the two ends. The CDR3 sequence is 15 residues long. The germline V gene encodes CDR1 MNHEY and CDR2 SMNVEV (reference sequence).

The chain is built from TRBV4-1 and TRBJ2-7; TRBD1 matches 8 bases. CDR1 is MGHRA, CDR2 YSYEKL, per germline. The CDR3 loop spans 15 amino acids. V lost 4 bases to trimming and J lost 2 bases; unmatched junction nucleotides: 7. CDR3 amino acids: CASSLNGQGTYEQYF. CDR3 bases: TGCGCCAGCAGCCTCAACGGACAGGGAACCTACGAGCAGTACTTC.

This clone appeared a single time. The chain couples TRBV2 to TRBJ1-2, with D possibly matching TRBD1 (5 bases). The germline V gene has CDR1 SNHLY and CDR2 FYNNEI. This CDR3 is built from 13 residues. The V gene lost 6 bases and the J gene lost 1 base, with 9 bases spanning the gap. The CDR3 bases are TGTGCCAGCAGCGAACAGGTTAACTATGGCTACACCTTC. It encodes CASSEQVNYGYTF.

This chain connects TRBV6-5 to TRBJ1-1; 9 bases map to TRBD1. Germline-derived CDR1 and CDR2 are MNHEY and SVGAGI. The CDR3 is 13 residues long. The V and J ends lost 2 bases and 8 bases, in that order; junction bases with no gene match: 3. The CDR3: CASSYLDRGEAFF. The CDR3 DNA reads as TGTGCCAGCAGTTACCTCGACAGGGGGGAAGCTTTCTTT.

The genes are TRBV19 and TRBJ2-7; 7 nucleotides agree with TRBD1. In germline, CDR1 is LNHDA, CDR2 SQIVND (reference sequence). The CDR3 is 13 residues long. The V and J ends lost 4 bases and 2 bases, in that order; junction bases with no gene match: 2. CDR3 protein: CASSKTGAYEQYF. In nucleotides, the CDR3 is TGTGCCAGTAGTAAAACAGGGGCCTACGAGCAGTACTTC.

The chain combines TRBV6-5 with TRBJ1-2; D gene unclear. Germline CDR1 MNHEY, CDR2 SVGAGI. The V and J ends lost 7 bases and 8 bases respectively, with 20 bases between them. The CDR3 has 14 residues. In DNA form, the CDR3 reads TGTGCCAGCACCCCGTACAGAGGGAGCGGCGGCTACACCTTC. Translation gives CASTPYRGSGGYTF.

This chain joins TRBV7-8 and TRBJ2-1; 10 nucleotides agree with TRBD1. Germline assignment: CDR1 SGHVS and CDR2 FQNEAQ. The CDR3 length is 16 residues. V lost 5 bases, J lost 4 bases, and 8 bases stayed unmatched. CDR3 nucleotide sequence: TGTGCCAGCAGCCATCTCGTGGGACAGGGGTACAATGAGCAGTTCTTC. This codes for CASSHLVGQGYNEQFF.